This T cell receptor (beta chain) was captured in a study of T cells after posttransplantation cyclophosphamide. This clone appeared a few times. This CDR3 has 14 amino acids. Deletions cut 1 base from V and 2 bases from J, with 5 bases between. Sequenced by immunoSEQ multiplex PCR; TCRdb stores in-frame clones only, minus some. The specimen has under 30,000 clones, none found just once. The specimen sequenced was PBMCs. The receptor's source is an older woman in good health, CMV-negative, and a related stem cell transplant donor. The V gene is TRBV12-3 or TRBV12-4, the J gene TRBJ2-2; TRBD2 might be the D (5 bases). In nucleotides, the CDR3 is TGTGCCAGCAGTTTAGGACTAAACACCGGGGAGCTGTTTTTT. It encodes CASSLGLNTGELFF.